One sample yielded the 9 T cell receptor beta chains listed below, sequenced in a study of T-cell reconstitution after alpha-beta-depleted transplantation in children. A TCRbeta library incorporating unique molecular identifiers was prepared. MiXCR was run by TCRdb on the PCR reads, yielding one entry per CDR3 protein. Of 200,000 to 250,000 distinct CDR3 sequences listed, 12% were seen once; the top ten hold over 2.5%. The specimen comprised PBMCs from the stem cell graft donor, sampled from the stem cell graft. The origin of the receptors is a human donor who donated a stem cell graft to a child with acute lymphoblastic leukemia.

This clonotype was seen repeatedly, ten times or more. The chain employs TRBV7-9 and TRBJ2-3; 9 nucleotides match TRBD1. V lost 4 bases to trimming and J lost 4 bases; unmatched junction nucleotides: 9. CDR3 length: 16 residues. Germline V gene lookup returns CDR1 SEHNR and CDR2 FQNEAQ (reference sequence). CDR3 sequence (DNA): TGTGCCAGCAGCTCACTTTTGGGGGACAGGGCAGATACGCAGTATTTT. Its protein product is CASSSLLGDRADTQYF.

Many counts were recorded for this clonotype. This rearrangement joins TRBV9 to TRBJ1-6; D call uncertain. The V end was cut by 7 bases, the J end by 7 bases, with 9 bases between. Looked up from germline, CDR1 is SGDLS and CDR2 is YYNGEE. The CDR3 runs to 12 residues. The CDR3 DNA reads TGTGCCAGCGGGCACGGAAATTCACCCCTCCACTTT. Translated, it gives CASGHGNSPLHF.

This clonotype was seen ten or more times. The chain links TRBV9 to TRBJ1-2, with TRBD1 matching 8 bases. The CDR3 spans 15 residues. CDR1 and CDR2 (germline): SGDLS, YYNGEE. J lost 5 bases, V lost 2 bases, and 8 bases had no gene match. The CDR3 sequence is CASSVTGTGPYGYTF. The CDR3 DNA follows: TGTGCCAGCAGCGTGACCGGGACAGGACCATATGGCTACACCTTC.

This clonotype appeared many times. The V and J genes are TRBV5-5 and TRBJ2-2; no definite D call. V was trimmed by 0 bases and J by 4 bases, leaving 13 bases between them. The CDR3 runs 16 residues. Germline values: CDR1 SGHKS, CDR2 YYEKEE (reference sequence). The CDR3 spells CASSLVVLRITGELFF. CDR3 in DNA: TGTGCCAGCAGCTTGGTTGTCCTACGAATCACCGGGGAGCTGTTTTTT.

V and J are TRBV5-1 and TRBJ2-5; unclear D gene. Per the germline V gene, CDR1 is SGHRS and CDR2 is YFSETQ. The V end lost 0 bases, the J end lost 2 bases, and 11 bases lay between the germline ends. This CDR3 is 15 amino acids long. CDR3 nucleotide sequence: TGCGCCAGCAGCTTGGTGGGGTCCCGGCAAGAGACCCAGTACTTC. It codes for CASSLVGSRQETQYF.

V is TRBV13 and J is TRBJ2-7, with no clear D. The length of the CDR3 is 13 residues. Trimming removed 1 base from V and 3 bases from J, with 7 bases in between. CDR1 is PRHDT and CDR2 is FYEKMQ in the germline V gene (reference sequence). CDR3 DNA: TGTGCCAGCAGCTTAGCACCTAACTACGAGCAGTACTTC. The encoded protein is CASSLAPNYEQYF.

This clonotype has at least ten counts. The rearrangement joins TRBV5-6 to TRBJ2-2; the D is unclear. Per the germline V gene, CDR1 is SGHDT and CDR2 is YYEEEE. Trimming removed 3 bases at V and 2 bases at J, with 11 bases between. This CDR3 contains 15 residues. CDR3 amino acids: CASSSVQSNTGELFF. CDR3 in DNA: TGTGCCAGCAGCTCCGTTCAGTCCAACACCGGGGAGCTGTTTTTT.

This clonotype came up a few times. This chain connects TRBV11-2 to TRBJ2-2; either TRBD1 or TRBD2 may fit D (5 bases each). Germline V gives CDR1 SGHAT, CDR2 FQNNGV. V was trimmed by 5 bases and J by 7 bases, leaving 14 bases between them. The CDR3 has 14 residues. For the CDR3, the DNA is TGTGCCAGCAGCATAATAAGGGACGACGGGGAGCTGTTTTTT. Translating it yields CASSIIRDDGELFF. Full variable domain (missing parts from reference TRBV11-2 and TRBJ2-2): EAGVAQSPRYKIIEKRQSVAFWCNPISGHATLYWYQQILGQGPKLLIQFQNNGVVDDSQLPKDRFSAERLKGVDSTLKIQPAKLEDSAVYLCASSIIRDDGELFFGEGSRLTVL.

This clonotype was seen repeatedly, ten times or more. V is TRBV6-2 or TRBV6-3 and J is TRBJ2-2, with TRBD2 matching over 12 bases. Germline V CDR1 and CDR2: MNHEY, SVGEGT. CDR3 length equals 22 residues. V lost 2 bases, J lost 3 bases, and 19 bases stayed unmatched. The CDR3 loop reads CASSYPTGLAGRGVGYTGELFF. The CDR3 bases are TGTGCCAGCAGTTACCCGACGGGACTAGCGGGCCGCGGGGTTGGGTACACCGGGGAGCTGTTTTTT.